These 29 T cell receptor beta chains share one sample of origin, sequenced in a study of OX40 agonist ivuxolimab in advanced cancers. Profiling relied on immunoSEQ multiplex PCR, and the TCRdb table lists in-frame clones only, not all of them. Of tens of thousands of clones in the sample, roughly 92% were seen once. The source material was CD4+ or CD8+ T cells sorted from blood, sampled in a trial of the OX40 agonist ivuxolimab. The receptors shown here come from an adult with an advanced solid tumor such as melanoma, head and neck, liver or kidney cancer.

V is TRBV4-1 and J is TRBJ1-6; perhaps TRBD1 as D (6 bases). The CDR3 runs 14 residues. V lost 5 bases, J lost 14 bases, and 19 bases lay in between. The germline V gene encodes CDR1 MGHRA and CDR2 YSYEKL. The CDR3 DNA is TGCGCCAGCAGCTCAAGGGGCAGGGGCTCGGCCCTCCACTTT. It yields the protein CASSSRGRGSALHF.

This chain links TRBV6-1 with TRBJ1-6; possible D gene TRBD1, 6 bases. Trimming shortened V by 1 base and J by 6 bases, and 7 bases separated the two germline ends. Germline CDR1 reads MNHNS; CDR2 reads SASEGT. The length of the CDR3 is 14 residues. CDR3 in amino acids: CASSEVGANSPLHF. CDR3 bases: TGTGCCAGCAGTGAAGTGGGGGCTAATTCACCCCTCCACTTT.

The chain carries TRBV5-4 and TRBJ2-1; 8 bases are shared with TRBD2. The germline V gene encodes CDR1 SGHNT and CDR2 YYREEE (reference sequence). This CDR3 has 15 amino acids. Germline trimming cut 0 bases from V and 4 bases from J; bases unmatched to any gene: 3. CDR3 in amino acids: CASSLGSGIYNEQFF. The CDR3 DNA reads as TGTGCCAGCAGCTTGGGTAGCGGGATATACAATGAGCAGTTCTTC.

This chain connects TRBV29-1 to TRBJ1-5; TRBD1 is a possible D gene (5 bases). V lost 4 bases, J lost 7 bases, and 14 bases lay in between. The CDR3 is made up of 13 amino acids. Germline CDR1 reads SQVTM; CDR2 reads ANQGSEA. DNA of the CDR3: TGCAGCGTTGGGGCAGGGAGCGCCCAGCCCCAGCATTTT. Amino acids: CSVGAGSAQPQHF.

The V call is TRBV6-5, the J call TRBJ2-1; no clear D gene. V was trimmed by 0 bases and J by 7 bases, leaving 10 bases between them. The CDR3 contains 14 residues. The germline gives CDR1 MNHEY, CDR2 SVGAGI. The CDR3: CASSYSRAQNEQFF. CDR3 DNA sequence: TGTGCCAGCAGTTACTCTCGGGCCCAAAATGAGCAGTTCTTC.

The V and J genes are TRBV6-5 and TRBJ1-1; 7 nucleotides align to TRBD1. Germline CDR1 reads MNHEY; CDR2 reads SVGAGI. The CDR3 totals 12 residues. V trimming: 5 bases; J trimming: 11 bases; junction bases outside the gene matches: 8. The CDR3 is CASSRLQGRAFF. The CDR3 bases are TGTGCCAGCAGTCGATTACAGGGGAGGGCTTTCTTT.

This rearrangement joins TRBV14 to TRBJ2-6; 7 bases align to TRBD1. The trim removed 4 bases at V and 2 bases at J, leaving 5 bases unmatched. The CDR3 runs to 16 residues. Germline V lookup: CDR1 SGHDN, CDR2 FVKESK. CDR3 sequence: CASSRTRGTGANVLTF. The CDR3 DNA reads as TGTGCCAGCAGCCGTACCAGGGGGACTGGGGCCAACGTCCTGACTTTC.

The chain recombines TRBV5-1 with TRBJ2-7; 8 bases are shared with TRBD1. The CDR3 has 14 residues. V shed 4 bases and J 2 bases; nucleotides not matched to a gene: 5. Germline V gene data show CDR1 as SGHRS and CDR2 as YFSETQ. The CDR3 is CASSRGQDAYEQYF. CDR3 DNA sequence: TGCGCCAGCAGCCGGGGACAGGACGCCTACGAGCAGTACTTC.

V gene TRBV5-1 combines with J gene TRBJ2-5; D perhaps matches TRBD2 (7 bases). With the DNA end fitting TRBJ2-7 better, the J assignment may be wrong. The CDR3 sequence is 15 residues long. The germline V gene has CDR1 SGHRS and CDR2 YFSETQ. The DNA of the CDR3 is TGCGCCAGCAGCTTGAACTCGGGCCGGGGGGCCGAGCAGTACTTC. It specifies CASSLNSGRGAEQYF.

The chain employs TRBV7-2 and TRBJ2-3, with D tentatively TRBD2 (6 bases). The germline V gene encodes CDR1 SGHTA and CDR2 FQGNSA. This CDR3 region has 16 residues. The V and J ends lost 2 bases and 0 bases respectively, with 12 bases between them. CDR3 sequence: CASSLRVADSTDTQYF. The CDR3 DNA is TGTGCCAGCAGCTTAAGGGTAGCGGATAGCACAGATACGCAGTATTTT.

The rearrangement uses TRBV19 and TRBJ2-5, with 15 bases aligning to TRBD2. The CDR3 contains 16 residues. V was clipped by 7 bases and J by 5 bases; unmatched bases: 8. Germline-derived CDR1 and CDR2 are LNHDA and SQIVND (reference sequence). As DNA, the CDR3 is TGTGCCAGTAAAGGACTAGCGGGAGGGTCGGGGGAGACCCAGTACTTC. The encoded protein is CASKGLAGGSGETQYF. The complete variable domain, with remaining parts taken from reference TRBV19 and TRBJ2-5, reads DGGITQSPKYLFRKEGQNVTLSCEQNLNHDAMYWYRQDPGQGLRLIYYSQIVNDFQKGDIAEGYSVSREKKESFPLTVTSAQKNPTAFYLCASKGLAGGSGETQYFGPGTRLLVL.

The rearrangement joins TRBV6-6 to TRBJ2-7; 10 bases agree with TRBD1. This CDR3 is 15 amino acids long. In germline, CDR1 is MNHNY, CDR2 SVGAGI (reference sequence). V was pared by 5 bases and J by 6 bases, with 10 bases of the junction left unmatched. The DNA for the CDR3 is TGTGCCAGCAGTCCCCCGGGGACAGGGGACGTCGAGCAGTACTTC. It encodes CASSPPGTGDVEQYF.

V is TRBV2 and J is TRBJ2-1, with 8 bases matching TRBD2. Germline CDR1 and CDR2: SNHLY and FYNNEI. The ends lost 5 bases at V and 2 bases at J; junction bases unmatched: 2. This CDR3 has 14 residues. The chain's CDR3 is CASSPGLAYNEQFF. CDR3 nucleotide sequence: TGTGCCAGCAGTCCGGGACTAGCCTACAATGAGCAGTTCTTC.

The V gene is TRBV14, the J gene TRBJ1-1; D not resolved. V lost 2 bases and J 0 bases, leaving 16 bases between the germline ends. The CDR3 loop spans 17 amino acids. The germline V gene has CDR1 SGHDN and CDR2 FVKESK. DNA for the CDR3: TGTGCCAGCAGCCAACCACCGACGGGTATTATGAACACTGAAGCTTTCTTT. As protein: CASSQPPTGIMNTEAFF.

Regarding this clone: The junction and the germline gene differ at one end; a read error may be behind it. CDR3 in DNA: TGTGCCAGCAGCTTGGCCGGCTCTCCAATCTACGAGCAGTACTTC. It encodes CASSLAGSPIYEQYF. The chain joins TRBV5-1 to TRBJ2-7; no firm D call. In germline, CDR1 is SGHRS, CDR2 YFSETQ. The CDR3 is 15 amino acids.

This chain joins TRBV6-1 and TRBJ2-2; 8 bases are a match to TRBD1. Germline V gene data show CDR1 as MNHNS and CDR2 as SASEGT. The V gene end was trimmed by 7 bases and the J gene end by 4 bases; junction bases not matched to a gene: 5. This CDR3 is 14 amino acids long. CDR3 bases: TGTGCCAGCAACGAACAGGGGGTCACCGGGGAGCTGTTTTTT. Translating it yields CASNEQGVTGELFF.

The chain carries TRBV7-2 and TRBJ2-7; the D gene is possibly TRBD2 (5 bases). Germline CDR1 SGHTA, CDR2 FQGNSA. The CDR3 extends over 15 amino acids. V was shortened by 1 base and J by 4 bases, with 14 bases between the two germline ends. CDR3 DNA: TGTGCCAGCAGCTTAGGACCCGGGGTTATATACGAGCAGTACTTC. Encoded protein: CASSLGPGVIYEQYF. Complete variable domain (other parts from reference TRBV7-2 and TRBJ2-7): GAGVSQSPSNKVTEKGKDVELRCDPISGHTALYWYRQSLGQGLEFLIYFQGNSAPDKSGLPSDRFSAERTGGSVSTLTIQRTQQEDSAVYLCASSLGPGVIYEQYFGPGTRLTVT.

The chain links TRBV28 to TRBJ2-7; 9 positions agree with TRBD1. Trimming took 10 bases from V and 5 from J; bases not matched to a gene: 18. Germline V gene lookup returns CDR1 MDHEN and CDR2 SYDVKM. This CDR3 comprises 16 residues. The CDR3 is CATSGRWDRVYHEQYF. The CDR3 nucleotides are TGTGCCACTTCCGGGAGGTGGGACAGGGTTTACCACGAGCAGTACTTC.

V usage is TRBV5-4 and J usage is TRBJ2-1; 7 positions agree with TRBD2. With 3 bases clipped from V and 0 bases from J, the junction kept 12 bases outside the gene matches. The CDR3 sequence is 18 residues long. Germline CDR1 and CDR2: SGHNT and YYREEE (reference sequence). For the CDR3, the DNA is TGTGCCAGCAGCTCCCCCCTGGGCGGCGGGAGCTCCTACAATGAGCAGTTCTTC. It translates to CASSSPLGGGSSYNEQFF. The full variable domain, with the rest looked up from reference TRBV5-4 and TRBJ2-1, is ETGVTQSPTHLIKTRGQQVTLRCSSQSGHNTVSWYQQALGQGPQFIFQYYREEENGRGNFPPRFSGLQFPNYSSELNVNALELDDSALYLCASSSPLGGGSSYNEQFFGPGTRLTVL.

The chain is built from TRBV29-1 and TRBJ2-4, with a possible D match to TRBD2 (5 bases). This CDR3 region has 13 residues. V lost 1 base to trimming and J lost 3 bases, with 7 bases between them. The germline V gene has CDR1 SQVTM and CDR2 ANQGSEA. The CDR3 sequence is CSVEGGDKNIQYF. The CDR3 nucleotides read TGCAGCGTTGAAGGGGGAGACAAAAACATTCAGTACTTC.

This clone was detected once. V is TRBV30 and J is TRBJ2-4; no firm D call. CDR3 length: 12 residues. Trimming shortened V by 7 bases and J by 3 bases, and 10 bases separated the two germline ends. Germline CDR1 reads GTSNPN; CDR2 reads SVGIG (reference sequence). CDR3 protein: CAFGWNKNIQYF. The CDR3, as DNA: TGTGCCTTCGGGTGGAACAAAAACATTCAGTACTTC.

V gene TRBV5-6 combines with J gene TRBJ1-2; the D is unclear. V lost 0 bases to trimming and J lost 8 bases, with 11 bases between them. The CDR3 spans 13 residues. CDR1 is SGHDT, CDR2 YYEEEE, per germline. DNA for the CDR3: TGTGCCAGCAGCTTGGGTCAGACTTTGGGCTACACCTTC. Encoded protein: CASSLGQTLGYTF.

This chain joins TRBV6-1 and TRBJ1-2, with D possibly TRBD1 on 5 matching bases. The V gene's germline CDR1 is MNHNS and CDR2 SASEGT. V lost 5 bases and J 6 bases, leaving 13 bases between the germline ends. This CDR3 comprises 13 residues. In nucleotides, the CDR3 is TGTGCCAGCAGTCGAGGGGCCCCCAATGGCTACACCTTC. Residues: CASSRGAPNGYTF.

The chain recombines TRBV4-2 with TRBJ1-2; no definite D call. The CDR3 extends over 15 amino acids. Germline lookup yields CDR1 LGHNA and CDR2 YNFKEQ. Trimming pared 0 bases from V and 5 bases from J, leaving 13 bases between. The CDR3: CASSQDRGIRYGYTF. As DNA, the CDR3 is TGTGCCAGCAGCCAAGATCGAGGGATCAGGTATGGCTACACCTTC.

In its sample, this clone was seen a few times. Here the CDR3 reads CASSSQGMAGYTF. CDR3 coding DNA: TGTGCCAGCAGTTCTCAGGGGATGGCTGGCTACACCTTC. The chain has TRBV2 and TRBJ1-2; D possibly corresponds to TRBD1 (6 bases). The germline gives CDR1 SNHLY, CDR2 FYNNEI. The length of the CDR3 is 13 residues. Trimming left V 5 bases short and J 7 bases short, with 14 bases between.

This chain links TRBV2 with TRBJ1-5, with a weak D call TRBD1 (6 bases). Germline V gene lookup returns CDR1 SNHLY and CDR2 FYNNEI. Between the trimmed V and J ends, which lost 6 bases and 5 bases, there was a span of 14 bases. This CDR3 region has 14 residues. The CDR3 region has the DNA TGTGCCAGCAGAGACCTCAGGGGAGATCAGCCCCAGCATTTT. Translated: CASRDLRGDQPQHF.

The chain recombines TRBV30 with TRBJ2-3, with D perhaps matching TRBD1 or TRBD2 (5 bases each). Germline V gene data show CDR1 as GTSNPN and CDR2 as SVGIG (reference sequence). V lost 5 bases, J lost 9 bases, and 15 bases lay in between. This CDR3 is built from 12 residues. The CDR3 is CAWGRDQITQYF. DNA for the CDR3: TGTGCCTGGGGACGGGACCAGATAACGCAGTATTTT.

The CDR3 DNA is TGTGCCAGCAGTTTTCGACCACCCGGGACAATCGCTGAAGCTTTCTTT. This encodes CASSFRPPGTIAEAFF. The genes are TRBV27 and TRBJ1-1; weak D call: TRBD1 (6 bases). V gave up 3 bases and J gave up 6 bases, with 20 bases separating them. This CDR3 spans 16 amino acids. Germline V gene data show CDR1 as MNHEY and CDR2 as SMNVEV (reference sequence).

The chain is built from TRBV29-1 and TRBJ2-1; D remains unclear. Germline V gene data show CDR1 as SQVTM and CDR2 as ANQGSEA. V shed 3 bases and J shed 8 bases, with 17 bases lying between them. The length of the CDR3 is 14 residues. CDR3 coding DNA: TGCAGCGTTGAGAGACCAGGTCGTAACGATGAGCAGTTCTTC. Amino acid sequence: CSVERPGRNDEQFF.